The next 32 T cell receptor beta chains were all read from a single sample in a study of blood T cell repertoires in COVID-19 (dated by TCRdb to 2019 to 2021). The library was built by means of the immunoSEQ multiplex PCR assay. The immuneACCESS repertoire file appears here via TCRdb, limited to in-frame rearrangements. These files lack a portion of the clones; in checked studies, under half of the deficit traces to unresolved V genes, and the cause of the others is not known. Present in this sample are around 78,000 clones, over 75% of which were seen just once. Of the sample, 7.5% to 10% falls within the top ten clones. The sequencing sample was made of peripheral blood. These receptors all stem from a human donor in a cohort sampled during active COVID-19.

This sequence joins TRBV6-5 and TRBJ2-7; TRBD2 aligns across 8 bases. V trimming: 8 bases; J trimming: 3 bases; junction bases outside the gene matches: 6. Germline V lookup: CDR1 MNHEY, CDR2 SVGAGI. The CDR3 is 13 residues long. The CDR3 nucleotides read TGTGCCAGCGCGGGGGGCGGGGGCTACGAGCAGTACTTC. It is translated as CASAGGGGYEQYF.

This chain joins TRBV5-4 and TRBJ2-1; D is possibly TRBD1 (6 bases). V was cut by 2 bases and J by 10 bases, with 13 bases left in between. This CDR3 is built from 13 residues. The V gene's germline CDR1 is SGHNT and CDR2 YYREEE (reference sequence). The CDR3 loop is CASSFPAGQEQFF. As DNA, the CDR3 is TGTGCCAGCAGCTTTCCCGCCGGACAGGAGCAGTTCTTC. Combining the CDR3 with reference TRBV5-4 and TRBJ2-1 gives the whole variable domain ETGVTQSPTHLIKTRGQQVTLRCSSQSGHNTVSWYQQALGQGPQFIFQYYREEENGRGNFPPRFSGLQFPNYSSELNVNALELDDSALYLCASSFPAGQEQFFGPGTRLTVL.

The V gene is TRBV6-6, the J gene TRBJ2-5, with 7 bases identical to TRBD2. Germline V lookup: CDR1 MNHNY, CDR2 SVGAGI (reference sequence). V was pared by 5 bases and J by 7 bases, with 4 bases of the junction left unmatched. CDR3 length equals 12 residues. CDR3 sequence reads: CASSLPGGTQYF. In DNA form, the CDR3 reads TGTGCCAGCAGTCTGCCGGGAGGGACCCAGTACTTC.

V gene TRBV5-1 combines with J gene TRBJ1-1; TRBD1 might be the D (5 bases). The CDR3 contains 14 residues. Trimming shortened V by 3 bases and J by 0 bases, and 9 bases separated the two germline ends. In germline, CDR1 is SGHRS, CDR2 YFSETQ. DNA of the CDR3: TGCGCCAGCAGCTCCAGGGCGCTGAACACTGAAGCTTTCTTT. This gives the protein CASSSRALNTEAFF.

The chain uses TRBV15 and TRBJ1-5; tentatively, D is TRBD1 (5 bases). Germline CDR1 is LNHNV and CDR2 is YYDKDF (reference sequence). CDR3 length equals 15 residues. The V end was cut by 0 bases, the J end by 4 bases, with 10 bases between. CDR3 sequence reads: CATSREGVGNQPQHF. CDR3 nucleotides: TGTGCCACCAGCAGAGAAGGGGTAGGAAATCAGCCCCAGCATTTT.

This chain uses TRBV5-6 with TRBJ1-5; D gene uncertain. Germline V CDR1 and CDR2: SGHDT, YYEEEE. The CDR3 has 15 amino acids. With 4 bases removed from V and 5 bases from J, the gap between germline ends came to 16 bases. The CDR3 coding sequence is TGTGCCAGCAGCCCCCGAACGGGAGGCCATCAGCCCCAGCATTTT. Residues: CASSPRTGGHQPQHF.

This sequence joins TRBV5-1 and TRBJ1-1; D is unclear. CDR3 length: 15 residues. Germline V gives CDR1 SGHRS, CDR2 YFSETQ. Trimming left V 1 base short and J 0 bases short, with 10 bases between. The CDR3 here is CASSLLEVVNTEAFF. The CDR3 DNA sequence: TGCGCCAGCAGCTTGTTGGAGGTGGTGAACACTGAAGCTTTCTTT.

This clone was seen a handful of times. The chain joins TRBV27 to TRBJ2-7, with TRBD1 identical over 10 bases. Germline V gene data show CDR1 as MNHEY and CDR2 as SMNVEV (reference sequence). CDR3 length: 15 residues. Unmatched junction bases numbered 10, after V lost 10 bases and J lost 1 base. The CDR3 reads CATGRLGQGSYEQYF. DNA of the CDR3: TGTGCCACGGGGAGATTGGGACAGGGGTCCTACGAGCAGTACTTC.

The CDR3 protein is CASSFKLPTSTGTDTQYF. CDR3 nucleotides: TGTGCCAGCTCATTTAAACTCCCGACTTCCACGGGCACAGATACGCAGTATTTT. V is TRBV18 and J is TRBJ2-3; D gene unclear. Germline CDR1 KGHSH, CDR2 LQKENI. The germline V and J ends were trimmed by 5 bases and 1 base, with 22 bases remaining between them. The length of the CDR3 is 18 residues.

The chain uses TRBV2 and TRBJ1-1, with D hard to call. The V end was cut by 3 bases, the J end by 5 bases, with 10 bases between. Germline assignment: CDR1 SNHLY and CDR2 FYNNEI. The CDR3 has 13 amino acids. The CDR3 DNA follows: TGTGCCAGCAGTGAGGGCATACGGACTGAAGCTTTCTTT. It yields the protein CASSEGIRTEAFF.

The chain joins TRBV28 to TRBJ1-3, with D perhaps matching TRBD1 (5 bases). The CDR3 runs to 14 residues. V lost 3 bases to trimming and J lost 8 bases, with 14 bases between them. Germline V gene sequence: CDR1 MDHEN, CDR2 SYDVKM. This CDR3 reads CASSLGGASYTIYF. The CDR3 DNA reads TGTGCCAGCAGTTTGGGAGGGGCATCGTACACCATATATTTT.

The V and J genes are TRBV7-8 and TRBJ2-7, with 8 bases lining up with TRBD1. CDR3 length: 14 amino acids. Germline V gives CDR1 SGHVS, CDR2 FQNEAQ. Trimming at V came to 5 bases and at J to 3 bases, leaving 6 bases not matched to a gene. The CDR3 protein is CASSPSDRVYEQYF. The CDR3 DNA reads as TGTGCCAGCAGCCCCTCGGACAGGGTCTACGAGCAGTACTTC.

This clone appeared once. CDR3 sequence reads: CATSRLRDRDFSGYTF. The CDR3 bases are TGTGCCACCAGCAGGTTGCGGGACAGGGATTTTAGCGGCTACACCTTC. V gene TRBV15 combines with J gene TRBJ1-2, with 9 bases aligning to TRBD1. This CDR3 region has 16 residues. CDR1 and CDR2 (germline): LNHNV, YYDKDF (reference sequence). V lost 3 bases, J lost 8 bases, and 13 bases stayed unmatched.

The chain combines TRBV5-1 with TRBJ2-7; TRBD1 is a possible D gene (6 bases). Germline CDR1 and CDR2: SGHRS and YFSETQ. V was clipped by 0 bases and J by 4 bases, with 11 bases between them. The CDR3 length is 14 residues. The CDR3 region has the DNA TGCGCCAGCAGCTTGGTAGGGGGAGAGTACGAGCAGTACTTC. Translated, it gives CASSLVGGEYEQYF.

In DNA form, the CDR3 reads TGTGCCAGCAGCGTAGGAGTGGGGAGCTATGGCTACACCTTC. This sequence encodes CASSVGVGSYGYTF. The rearrangement uses TRBV9 and TRBJ1-2; D remains unclear. The CDR3 is 14 residues long. The germline V and J ends were trimmed by 0 bases and 4 bases, with 10 bases remaining between them. The germline gives CDR1 SGDLS, CDR2 YYNGEE.

The table lists this clone with a count of one. V gene TRBV4-3 combines with J gene TRBJ1-4; 9 bases match TRBD1. The CDR3 is 13 residues long. V dropped 1 base and J dropped 13; count of bases not matched to a gene: 4. Germline values: CDR1 LGHNA, CDR2 YSLEER. CDR3 sequence: CASSQVDRGGLFF. CDR3 nucleotide sequence: TGCGCCAGCAGCCAAGTGGACAGGGGCGGACTGTTTTTT.

The V gene is TRBV15, the J gene TRBJ2-3; 10 bases match TRBD2. Germline CDR1 LNHNV, CDR2 YYDKDF (reference sequence). This CDR3 spans 17 amino acids. Trimming cost V 0 bases and J 1 base; bases outside gene matches: 4. Written as DNA, the CDR3 is TGTGCCACCAGCAGAGAGGGGGGGACTAGCGGCACAGATACGCAGTATTTT. Protein: CATSREGGTSGTDTQYF. Complete variable domain (other parts from reference TRBV15 and TRBJ2-3): DAMVIQNPRYQVTQFGKPVTLSCSQTLNHNVMYWYQQKSSQAPKLLFHYYDKDFNNEADTPDNFQSRRPNTSFCFLDIRSPGLGDTAMYLCATSREGGTSGTDTQYFGPGTRLTVL.

This chain joins TRBV29-1 and TRBJ2-7; the D gene is possibly TRBD1 (6 bases). Germline CDR1 SQVTM, CDR2 ANQGSEA. Trimming left V 5 bases short and J 8 bases short, with 16 bases between. CDR3 size: 12 residues. CDR3 DNA sequence: TGCAGCGTTCACCCGACAGGCCTAAAGCAGTACTTC. Encoded protein: CSVHPTGLKQYF.

This clone has more than one count but fewer than ten. The chain links TRBV18 to TRBJ2-5; 11 bases map to TRBD2. The CDR3 length is 18 residues. The trim removed 6 bases at V and 2 bases at J, leaving 14 bases unmatched. Germline values: CDR1 KGHSH, CDR2 LQKENI. The CDR3 here is CASSHGTSGAAIQETQYF. CDR3 coding DNA: TGTGCCAGCTCTCATGGGACTAGCGGCGCCGCGATTCAAGAGACCCAGTACTTC.

The CDR3 DNA reads TGTGCCAGCAGTGAAACCGAAAACTCGCAGTATTTT. Its protein is CASSETENSQYF. The chain recombines TRBV2 with TRBJ2-3; no clear D. V gave up 2 bases and J gave up 10 bases, with 10 bases separating them. CDR3 size: 12 residues. CDR1 is SNHLY, CDR2 FYNNEI, per germline.

This clone appeared a few times. The chain joins TRBV6-1 to TRBJ1-2; weak D call: TRBD1 (5 bases). The germline V and J ends were trimmed by 3 bases and 4 bases, with 18 bases remaining between them. This CDR3 has 16 amino acids. Germline lookup yields CDR1 MNHNS and CDR2 SASEGT. The DNA of the CDR3 is TGTGCCAGCAGTGACTTTGGGGACTATAGTTCCTATGGCTACACCTTC. Its translation: CASSDFGDYSSYGYTF.

The chain has TRBV10-3 and TRBJ1-2; D is possibly TRBD1 (6 bases). The CDR3 sequence is 12 residues long. Germline loops: CDR1 ENHRY, CDR2 SYGVKD. The V gene lost 8 bases and the J gene lost 4 bases, with 11 bases spanning the gap. The CDR3 DNA sequence: TGTGCCATCCAGGGGTCCGGCTATGGCTACACCTTC. It yields the protein CAIQGSGYGYTF.

The rearrangement links TRBV28 to TRBJ2-7, with a weak D call TRBD1 (7 bases). The CDR3 is 18 residues long. Between the trimmed V and J ends, which lost 3 bases and 1 base, there was a span of 22 bases. The germline CDR1 and CDR2 sequences are MDHEN and SYDVKM. The CDR3 DNA sequence: TGTGCCAGCAGTTTGAGGGCCCTGACAGGGACTTGGTCCTACGAGCAGTACTTC. It encodes CASSLRALTGTWSYEQYF.

The V gene is TRBV5-6, the J gene TRBJ2-5; maybe TRBD1 (6 bases). Trimming left V 4 bases short and J 4 bases short, with 17 bases between. Germline CDR1 and CDR2: SGHDT and YYEEEE. The CDR3 totals 15 residues. In DNA form, the CDR3 reads TGTGCCAGCAGCGCCCTCGTGGGGGCACGAGAGACCCAGTACTTC. It is translated as CASSALVGARETQYF.

The chain uses TRBV7-2 and TRBJ2-5; D gene unclear. This CDR3 has 14 amino acids. Germline CDR1 and CDR2: SGHTA and FQGNSA. The germline V and J ends were trimmed by 2 bases and 1 base, with 8 bases remaining between them. CDR3 protein: CASSLSRAQETQYF. The CDR3 DNA reads as TGTGCCAGCAGCTTAAGTCGAGCCCAAGAGACCCAGTACTTC.

The genes are TRBV6-5 and TRBJ2-3; TRBD2 matches at 9 bases. Germline V gives CDR1 MNHEY, CDR2 SVGAGI. The CDR3 has 16 residues. After removal of 2 bases from V and 2 bases from J, the junction contained 5 bases not matched to a gene. This chain's CDR3 is CASSYTLAGSTDTQYF. CDR3 in DNA: TGTGCCAGCAGTTACACCCTAGCGGGGTCCACAGATACGCAGTATTTT.

The V gene is TRBV6-4, the J gene TRBJ2-4, with 11 nucleotides matching TRBD1. The germline gives CDR1 MRHNA, CDR2 SNTAGT. Unmatched junction bases numbered 8, after V lost 4 bases and J lost 3 bases. CDR3 length: 17 residues. The CDR3 is CASSVHPGQGVKNIQYF. The CDR3 region has the DNA TGTGCCAGCAGTGTCCACCCGGGACAGGGGGTCAAAAACATTCAGTACTTC.

The chain links TRBV29-1 to TRBJ1-4; a possible D gene is TRBD1 (5 bases). The CDR3 runs 13 residues. V dropped 6 bases and J dropped 5 bases, with 13 bases sitting between them. The germline V gene encodes CDR1 SQVTM and CDR2 ANQGSEA. The CDR3 is CSVNRNENEKLFF. The CDR3 nucleotides are TGCAGCGTAAACAGGAACGAGAATGAAAAACTGTTTTTT.

The chain employs TRBV6-5 and TRBJ1-4; 9 bases are a match to TRBD1. CDR1 is MNHEY and CDR2 is SVGAGI in the germline V gene. V was pared by 0 bases and J by 8 bases, with 4 bases of the junction left unmatched. The CDR3 runs to 15 residues. For the CDR3, the DNA is TGTGCCAGCAGTTACTCGAACAGGGGGCGGGAAAAACTGTTTTTT. This codes for CASSYSNRGREKLFF.

This chain uses TRBV6-5 with TRBJ1-3; TRBD1 agrees at 8 bases. V lost 0 bases, J lost 2 bases, and 3 bases stayed unmatched. The CDR3 sequence is 16 residues long. Germline CDR1 reads MNHEY; CDR2 reads SVGAGI. As DNA, the CDR3 is TGTGCCAGCAGTTACTCAGGACAGGGAACTGGAAACACCATATATTTT. Amino acids: CASSYSGQGTGNTIYF.

The chain recombines TRBV5-1 with TRBJ1-2; a possible D gene is TRBD1 (6 bases). CDR3 length: 13 residues. V lost 4 bases and J lost 4, with 11 bases in between. Germline V CDR1 and CDR2: SGHRS, YFSETQ. CDR3 sequence: CASSRGGGYGYTF. The CDR3 DNA is TGCGCCAGCAGCCGAGGGGGTGGCTATGGCTACACCTTC.

The rearrangement joins TRBV7-2 to TRBJ2-1; 15 positions agree with TRBD2. The germline V gene encodes CDR1 SGHTA and CDR2 FQGNSA. V lost 7 bases to trimming and J lost 1 base; unmatched junction nucleotides: 8. This CDR3 has 18 residues. In DNA form, the CDR3 reads TGTGCCAGCACCCGGGGACTAGCGGGGGGTCAGTCCTACAATGAGCAGTTCTTC. It is translated as CASTRGLAGGQSYNEQFF.